This TCR beta chain originates from a study of blood T cell repertoires in COVID-19. The overall study: Sources were T cells, B-cell-depleted T cells, or PBMCs; the material itself was cDNA or gDNA.

This CDR3 region has 16 residues. The V end was cut by 4 bases, the J end by 0 bases, with 13 bases between. A single count supports this clone. TCRdb's copy holds only in-frame clones and misses some; the assay was immunoSEQ multiplex PCR. The sample contains about 170,000 clones, 88% of which appear only once. The V gene is TRBV5-7, the J gene TRBJ1-4; D unclear. TRBV5-7 is assigned to the ORF class and has an uncertain function. The receptor comes from a man in his forties or fifties who had recovered from COVID-19. The specimen sequenced was peripheral blood. CDR3 bases: TGTGCCAGCAGCCGGGAACCGCGGTCAACTAATGAAAAACTGTTTTTT. As protein: CASSREPRSTNEKLFF.